Below, 20 T cell receptor beta chains from the same sample are listed, as sequenced in a study of control samples from healthy donors and cancer patients. Clones were read by immunoSEQ multiplex PCR, and TCRdb kept only the in-frame ones, dropping some. The table records about 120,000 clones, 80% to 90% of them present only once. Material for sequencing was PBMCs. The receptors stem from a woman aged 45-65 years with colorectal cancer.

The chain recombines TRBV7-2 with TRBJ1-6; D is perhaps TRBD1 (6 bases). CDR3 size: 16 residues. V lost 2 bases to trimming and J lost 6 bases, with 14 bases between them. CDR1 is SGHTA and CDR2 is FQGNSA in the germline V gene. The CDR3 is CASSLLTGAVNSPLHF. In nucleotides, the CDR3 is TGTGCCAGCAGCTTACTTACGGGGGCGGTTAATTCACCCCTCCACTTT.

The CDR3: CASSQVGSNTEAFF. CDR3 DNA: TGCGCCAGCAGCCAAGTTGGGTCAAACACTGAAGCTTTCTTT. The chain has TRBV4-1 and TRBJ1-1; D is undetermined. CDR3 length: 14 residues. Trimming took off 1 base at V and 2 bases at J, with 8 bases between the two ends. Germline V gene data show CDR1 as MGHRA and CDR2 as YSYEKL.

The V gene is TRBV11-3, the J gene TRBJ2-2; the D is unclear. In germline, CDR1 is SGHNT, CDR2 YENEEA. CDR3 length equals 11 residues. V was trimmed by 6 bases and J by 8 bases, leaving 7 bases between them. CDR3 DNA: TGTGCCAGCAGAGCAGGAGGGGAGCTGTTTTTT. As protein: CASRAGGELFF.

This rearrangement joins TRBV7-3 to TRBJ2-5; a possible D gene is TRBD2 (5 bases). Trimming cost V 3 bases and J 4 bases, with 9 bases left between them. CDR3 length equals 13 residues. In germline, CDR1 is SGHTA, CDR2 FQGTGA. CDR3 residues: CASSLLAGETQYF. The CDR3 DNA is TGTGCCAGCAGCTTGCTCGCGGGAGAGACCCAGTACTTC.

With respect to this clone: Other DNA sequences within the sample encode an identical CDR3. The V gene is TRBV5-1, the J gene TRBJ2-3, with D possibly matching TRBD1 (6 bases). Trimming stripped 0 bases from V and 4 bases from J, with 9 bases between. CDR1 and CDR2 from the germline V gene are SGHRS and YFSETQ. The CDR3 has 14 amino acids. This CDR3 is CASSLGRGPDTQYF. DNA for the CDR3: TGCGCCAGCAGCTTGGGCAGGGGCCCAGATACGCAGTATTTT.

The chain links TRBV2 to TRBJ2-3; weak D call: TRBD1 (6 bases). V lost 2 bases and J 2 bases, leaving 17 bases between the germline ends. This CDR3 spans 17 amino acids. The V gene's germline CDR1 is SNHLY and CDR2 FYNNEI. The CDR3 region has the DNA TGTGCCAGCAGTGAAACCCCCGCCAGGGGAAACACAGATACGCAGTATTTT. It specifies CASSETPARGNTDTQYF.

V gene TRBV3-1 (or the pseudogene TRBV3-2) combines with J gene TRBJ2-1, with D tentatively TRBD2 (5 bases). Germline CDR1 is LGHDT and CDR2 is YNNKEL (reference sequence). The CDR3 has 11 amino acids. The ends were cut back, 5 bases at V and 12 bases at J, with 11 bases in the middle. The CDR3 region has the DNA TGTGCCAGCAGCGGGTCCGCGGGGCAGTTCTTC. This gives the protein CASSGSAGQFF.

J is TRBJ2-1 and V is TRBV10-3; D is ambiguous. The CDR3 has 13 amino acids. The V and J ends lost 3 bases and 10 bases respectively, with 13 bases between them. Per germline, CDR1 ENHRY and CDR2 SYGVKD. The CDR3: CAISDDTHVEQFF. The DNA for the CDR3 is TGTGCCATCAGTGATGATACCCACGTGGAGCAGTTCTTC.

The V call is TRBV5-1, the J call TRBJ2-1, with TRBD1 matching over 12 bases. With 4 bases clipped from V and 7 bases from J, the junction kept 3 bases outside the gene matches. There are 14 residues in the CDR3. Per germline, CDR1 SGHRS and CDR2 YFSETQ. The CDR3 DNA reads as TGCGCCAGCAGCCCGGGACAGGGGGCGAATGAGCAGTTCTTC. Encoded protein: CASSPGQGANEQFF.

The V call is TRBV5-4, the J call TRBJ2-7; TRBD2 agrees at 13 bases. J lost 6 bases, V lost 3 bases, and 9 bases had no gene match. Germline CDR1 and CDR2: SGHNT and YYREEE (reference sequence). The CDR3 length is 16 residues. The CDR3 spells CASSSGLAGVPSEQYF. DNA for the CDR3: TGTGCCAGCAGCTCCGGACTAGCGGGGGTTCCCAGCGAGCAGTACTTC.

CDR3 DNA sequence: TGCGCCAGCAGCGGTACAGGGGCAGGGGAGACCCAGTACTTC. Translating it yields CASSGTGAGETQYF. This chain links TRBV5-1 with TRBJ2-5; 7 bases match TRBD1. Germline V lookup: CDR1 SGHRS, CDR2 YFSETQ. The trim removed 4 bases at V and 5 bases at J, leaving 8 bases unmatched. CDR3 length equals 14 residues.

The rearrangement links TRBV3-1 (or the pseudogene TRBV3-2) to TRBJ2-3; D is perhaps TRBD1 or TRBD2 (6 bases each). Germline V gene lookup returns CDR1 LGHDT and CDR2 YNNKEL (reference sequence). This CDR3 comprises 16 residues. Trimming took off 0 bases at V and 3 bases at J, with 13 bases between the two ends. CDR3: CASSQEGGGTTDTQYF. The CDR3 DNA reads as TGTGCCAGCAGCCAAGAGGGGGGCGGGACGACAGATACGCAGTATTTT.

DNA for the CDR3: TGTGCCAGCAGCTTATTCGGGCTCGAGAACAATCAGTACTTC. It specifies CASSLFGLENNQYF. V gene TRBV7-8 combines with J gene TRBJ2-7; D remains unclear. Trimming removed 2 bases from V and 10 bases from J, with 18 bases in between. The CDR3 is made up of 14 amino acids. The germline V gene encodes CDR1 SGHVS and CDR2 FQNEAQ.

The chain joins TRBV24-1 to TRBJ2-2; 9 bases are shared with TRBD1. This CDR3 has 16 amino acids. Germline V gene lookup returns CDR1 KGHDR and CDR2 SFDVKD. The trim removed 3 bases at V and 6 bases at J, leaving 7 bases unmatched. The CDR3 bases are TGTGCCACCAGTGATACGACAGGGGGGGTCCCCGGGGAGCTGTTTTTT. It is translated as CATSDTTGGVPGELFF.

The chain links TRBV6-5 to TRBJ2-5; 8 bases agree with TRBD1. Looked up from germline, CDR1 is MNHEY and CDR2 is SVGAGI. The CDR3 is 14 residues long. J was trimmed by 4 bases and V by 6 bases; bases with no gene match: 7. CDR3 coding DNA: TGTGCCAGCAGCCAGGGACAGGTCCCAGAGACCCAGTACTTC. Translation: CASSQGQVPETQYF.

The gene calls are TRBV6-6 and TRBJ2-1; possible D gene TRBD2, 6 bases. Germline V CDR1 and CDR2: MNHNY, SVGAGI (reference sequence). Trimming removed 6 bases from V and 5 bases from J, with 17 bases in between. This CDR3 has 15 amino acids. DNA of the CDR3: TGTGCCAGCAGCTCCGGGACTCCCCCCCACAATGAGCAGTTCTTC. Protein sequence: CASSSGTPPHNEQFF.

This chain links TRBV6-5 with TRBJ1-5; D is uncertain. The CDR3 spans 15 residues. The germline V gene encodes CDR1 MNHEY and CDR2 SVGAGI. Trimming took off 8 bases at V and 7 bases at J, with 21 bases between the two ends. This CDR3 reads CASREGRPAWQPQHF. In nucleotides, the CDR3 is TGTGCCAGCCGGGAGGGCAGGCCAGCGTGGCAGCCCCAGCATTTT.

This clone was counted a single time. The DNA of the CDR3 is TGTGCCAGCAGCTTCGGACCGGCTCAGCCCCAGCATTTT. It translates to CASSFGPAQPQHF. The chain carries TRBV5-4 and TRBJ1-5; D remains unclear. V was clipped by 2 bases and J by 6 bases, with 9 bases between them. CDR1 is SGHNT, CDR2 YYREEE, per germline (reference sequence). The CDR3 length is 13 residues.

This clone was seen once. The chain links TRBV3-1 (or the pseudogene TRBV3-2) to TRBJ1-1, with D hard to call. CDR3 length equals 15 residues. V shed 0 bases and J shed 6 bases, with 14 bases lying between them. Germline CDR1 is LGHDT and CDR2 is YNNKEL (reference sequence). The CDR3, as DNA: TGTGCCAGCAGCCAAGATTGGAGTGGGCTGGCTGAAGCTTTCTTT. Translating gives CASSQDWSGLAEAFF.

This clone came up a few times. The chain has TRBV5-1 and TRBJ1-1; tentative D call: TRBD1 (5 bases). CDR1 SGHRS and CDR2 YFSETQ come from the germline V gene. The CDR3 is 15 residues long. V was pared by 0 bases and J by 8 bases, with 17 bases between. The CDR3 region has the DNA TGCGCCAGCAGCTTGGTTCAATGGGGGTTGGAAGAAGCTTTCTTT. Its translation: CASSLVQWGLEEAFF.